This T cell receptor (beta chain) was identified in a study of regulatory T cells in long-lasting Graves disease. This clonotype was detected only a few times. Arm-PCR of CDR3 regions with iRepertoire HTBI primers generated TCR beta libraries. A single record per CDR3 protein comes from TCRdb applying MiXCR to the multiplex PCR reads. Here the sample spans under 800,000 distinct CDR3 sequences, 16% being singletons. Described time point: newly diagnosed GD, antithyroid drugs for less than 3 months. From RNA extracted from PBMCs, the TCR library was made. The junction had 23 bases not matched to a gene; V was cut back by 9 bases and J by 0 bases. The CDR3 runs to 19 residues. Germline CDR1 reads MNHEY; CDR2 reads SMNVEV (reference sequence). This sample was shared with a second study, whose subject was T cells in Graves' hyperthyroidism and ophthalmopathy. Per that study: The study defined stable Graves' hyperthyroidism as no ophthalmopathy progression within 18 months. Orbital computed tomography, thyroid ultrasound, serum thyroxine and TRAb, and clinical symptoms together informed the diagnoses. Most expanded thyroid clonotypes above 0.001 recurred in blood.

The genes are TRBV27 and TRBJ2-7, with 7 nucleotides matching TRBD2. Sequenced here: peripheral blood mononuclear cells (PBMCs), sampled at new diagnosis, from a patient treated with antithyroid drugs. The TCR was taken from a woman younger than 45 with Graves disease. CDR3 nucleotides: TGTGCCAGTATAATGACTTCCCCGCGAGTAGCGGGCAGCTCCTACGAGCAGTACTTC. This encodes CASIMTSPRVAGSSYEQYF.